This T cell receptor (beta chain) was retrieved from a study of blood T cell repertoires in COVID-19. Study-wide background: PBMCs, B-cell-depleted T cells, or T cells were the source of the cDNA or gDNA that made up the material.

The table lists this clone with a few counts. V gave up 6 bases and J gave up 5 bases, with 14 bases separating them. The CDR3 is 13 residues long. Germline CDR1 SEHNR, CDR2 FQNEAQ (reference sequence). Original data processing: Scientists estimated how many nucleated cells there were by amplifying reference gene primers. Only in-frame clones appear in the TCRdb table, and some are missing; sequencing was by immunoSEQ multiplex PCR. That table gives V, J and clone size, and the DNA gave D and trimming. The sample includes some 70,000 clones, about nine tenths of them seen just once. The chain has TRBV7-9 and TRBJ2-7; tentatively, D is TRBD2 (6 bases). Specimen: peripheral blood. The receptor's source is a man in his fifties with COVID-19, enrolled during active disease. Written as DNA, the CDR3 is TGTGCCAGCAGAAATCTAGCGAAGAACGAGCAGTACTTC. It encodes CASRNLAKNEQYF.